This is a list of T cell receptor beta chains from one sample in a study of CD8 T cells in ankylosing spondylitis. TCRdb re-called the 5' RACE reads with MiXCR, one entry per CDR3 protein. Of 650,000 to 800,000 distinct CDR3 sequences in the sample, 15% to 20% were seen once. The sample consisted of blood, either unsorted or a sorted T cell fraction (not recorded which). All receptors come from a male donor with ankylosing spondylitis. CDR3s include the opening cysteine and the closing phenylalanine or tryptophan. The order of the fields is D gene, J gene, V gene, clone size, CDR3 protein, CDR3 DNA. The D gene is left open where the match is weak. Clone size, where shown, is once, few, many, or a class for clones that have expanded.

d_call: TRBD2
j_call: TRBJ2-5
v_call: TRBV29-1
clone_size: few
cdr3_aa: CSAPGLAGETQYF
cdr3_nt: TGCAGCGCCCCGGGACTAGCGGGAGAGACCCAGTACTTC

d_call: .
j_call: TRBJ1-2
v_call: TRBV20-1
clone_size: .
cdr3_aa: CSASQRGPYGYTF
cdr3_nt: TGCAGTGCTAGCCAAAGGGGACCCTATGGCTACACCTTC

d_call: TRBD2
j_call: TRBJ2-1
v_call: TRBV7-9
clone_size: few
cdr3_aa: CASRGTNHEQFF
cdr3_nt: TGTGCCAGCAGGGGGACTAACCATGAGCAGTTCTTC

d_call: TRBD2
j_call: TRBJ2-1
v_call: TRBV12-3/TRBV12-4
clone_size: .
cdr3_aa: CASSSTGTSIEQFF
cdr3_nt: TGTGCCAGCAGTTCCACCGGGACTAGCATTGAGCAGTTCTTC

d_call: TRBD1
j_call: TRBJ1-4
v_call: TRBV7-9
clone_size: once
cdr3_aa: CASGGRGQGTNEKLFF
cdr3_nt: TGTGCCAGCGGGGGGAGGGGGCAAGGAACTAATGAAAAACTGTTTTTT

d_call: TRBD1
j_call: TRBJ2-7
v_call: TRBV5-6
clone_size: .
cdr3_aa: CASSGGQGVWYEQYF
cdr3_nt: TGTGCCAGCAGCGGGGGACAGGGGGTCTGGTACGAGCAGTACTTC

d_call: .
j_call: TRBJ2-1
v_call: TRBV12-3/TRBV12-4
clone_size: many
cdr3_aa: CASSFPGVHEQFF
cdr3_nt: TGTGCCAGCAGTTTCCCTGGGGTCCATGAGCAGTTCTTC

d_call: TRBD1
j_call: TRBJ1-2
v_call: TRBV4-2
clone_size: few
cdr3_aa: CASSQELGGGALYGYTF
cdr3_nt: TGTGCCAGCAGCCAAGAATTGGGAGGGGGCGCGCTCTATGGCTACACCTTC

d_call: TRBD2
j_call: TRBJ2-1
v_call: TRBV30
clone_size: .
cdr3_aa: CAQTSGSRSYNEQFF
cdr3_nt: TGTGCCCAGACTAGCGGGTCCCGCTCCTACAATGAGCAGTTCTTC

d_call: .
j_call: TRBJ2-1
v_call: TRBV12-3/TRBV12-4
clone_size: .
cdr3_aa: CASRSRQGDNEQFF
cdr3_nt: TGTGCCAGCAGATCCCGGCAGGGCGACAATGAGCAGTTCTTC

d_call: .
j_call: TRBJ2-7
v_call: TRBV15
clone_size: .
cdr3_aa: CATSRDDGRGSYEQYF
cdr3_nt: TGTGCCACCAGCAGAGATGACGGGCGGGGCTCCTACGAGCAGTACTTC

d_call: TRBD2
j_call: TRBJ2-3
v_call: TRBV10-3
clone_size: few
cdr3_aa: CAISPSSGGAGTQYF
cdr3_nt: TGTGCCATCAGTCCCTCTAGCGGGGGGGCCGGTACGCAGTATTTT

d_call: .
j_call: TRBJ2-3
v_call: TRBV12-3/TRBV12-4
clone_size: many
cdr3_aa: CASKRVGTDTQYF
cdr3_nt: TGTGCCAGCAAGCGGGTCGGGACAGATACGCAGTATTTT